A single sample gave rise to the 27 T cell receptor beta chains below, sequenced in a study of read filtering for tumor transcriptome and immune sequencing. The library was built from roughly 400 ng RNA with molecular barcoded adaptors for alpha/delta and beta/gamma chains. One entry per CDR3 protein results from TCRdb running MiXCR on the reads. The table records about 86,000 distinct CDR3 sequences, around 12% of them present only once. Material for sequencing was a population of CD138-negative cells sorted from bone marrow. All receptors come from a donor aged 40 or older with multiple myeloma.

Comments on this clonotype: Since a much larger clone is just one base distant, this may be a read error. The chain carries TRBV6-2 or TRBV6-3 and TRBJ1-1, with D unresolved. The CDR3 contains 14 residues. Germline V gene lookup returns CDR1 MNHEY and CDR2 SVGEGT. CDR3 coding DNA: TGTGCCAGCAGTTTCAATGCCCAGAACACTGAAGCTTACTTT. Protein sequence: CASSFNAQNTEAYF.

This clonotype was seen at least ten times. The chain recombines TRBV12-3 or TRBV12-4 with TRBJ2-3, with D uncertain. This CDR3 comprises 15 residues. The V end lost 1 base, the J end lost 5 bases, and 13 bases lay between the germline ends. CDR3 bases: TGTGCCAGCAGTTTAGGAATGGCTCCTCAAGATACGCAGTATTTT. It specifies CASSLGMAPQDTQYF.

A word on this clonotype: The junction departs from the called germline gene at one end, perhaps through a read error. The chain is built from TRBV6-6 and TRBJ2-2, with 14 nucleotides matching TRBD2. Germline V CDR1 and CDR2: MNHNY, SVGAGI (reference sequence). The CDR3 is made up of 16 amino acids. CDR3 protein: CASRGLAGVNTRELFF. The CDR3 DNA follows: TGTGCCAGCAGGGGACTAGCGGGAGTGAACACCAGGGAGCTGTTTTTT.

In its sample, this clonotype was seen many times. This CDR3 is CASSFGYGGELFF. CDR3 DNA sequence: TGTGCCAGCAGTTTTGGGTATGGCGGGGAGCTGTTTTTT. V usage is TRBV12-3 or TRBV12-4 and J usage is TRBJ2-2, with unresolved D. Trimming took off 3 bases at V and 7 bases at J, with 9 bases between the two ends. The CDR3 is 13 amino acids.

Many counts were recorded for this clonotype. The gene calls are TRBV20-1 and TRBJ1-5; 8 bases align to TRBD1. The CDR3 spans 14 residues. The ends lost 6 bases at V and 2 bases at J; junction bases unmatched: 6. CDR1 and CDR2 from the germline V gene are DFQATT and SNEGSKA (reference sequence). The DNA of the CDR3 is TGCAGTGCCAATCCAGGGGGCGGCAATCAGCCCCAGCATTTT. Translated: CSANPGGGNQPQHF.

This clonotype has a handful of counts. The chain joins TRBV20-1 to TRBJ1-5; D unclear. Germline values: CDR1 DFQATT, CDR2 SNEGSKA (reference sequence). Trimming took 6 bases from V and 1 from J, leaving 10 bases between them. The CDR3 is 13 amino acids. The CDR3 sequence is CSAAMGSNQPQHF. The CDR3 nucleotides are TGCAGTGCAGCCATGGGCAGCAATCAGCCCCAGCATTTT.

This clonotype occurred many times. DNA for the CDR3: TGTGCCAGTAGTATCGTCGACAGGCAGCCCCAGCATTTT. Translating gives CASSIVDRQPQHF. V and J are TRBV19 and TRBJ1-5; D possibly corresponds to TRBD1 (6 bases). Germline-derived CDR1 and CDR2 are LNHDA and SQIVND (reference sequence). This CDR3 has 13 amino acids. V was clipped by 3 bases and J by 7 bases, with 10 bases between them.

This clonotype was seen many times. The chain uses TRBV20-1 and TRBJ2-7, with D hard to call. This CDR3 region has 15 residues. The V and J ends lost 0 bases and 6 bases respectively, with 18 bases between them. The germline CDR1 and CDR2 sequences are DFQATT and SNEGSKA (reference sequence). The CDR3 DNA reads TGCAGTGCTAGAGATAGAGGTAGAGCCCTTCCCGAGCAGTACTTC. Amino acid sequence: CSARDRGRALPEQYF.

In this sample, this clonotype turned up many times. This rearrangement joins TRBV5-1 to TRBJ2-1; 8 bases match TRBD2. In germline, CDR1 is SGHRS, CDR2 YFSETQ. After removal of 4 bases from V and 0 bases from J, the junction contained 3 bases not matched to a gene. The CDR3 loop spans 15 amino acids. This CDR3 is CASSLLADSYNEQFF. DNA of the CDR3: TGCGCCAGCAGCCTACTAGCGGACTCCTACAATGAGCAGTTCTTC.

This clonotype has a count of ten or more. V is TRBV11-3 and J is TRBJ2-2, with D possibly TRBD1 on 6 matching bases. Deletions cut 2 bases from V and 5 bases from J, with 6 bases between. The CDR3 runs 13 residues. Germline V gene lookup returns CDR1 SGHNT and CDR2 YENEEA. The CDR3 loop is CASSLTGTGELFF. CDR3 bases: TGTGCCAGCAGCTTAACAGGGACCGGGGAGCTGTTTTTT.

This clonotype was counted at least ten times. The J gene is TRBJ2-1, the V gene TRBV6-5, with a possible D match to TRBD2 (6 bases). There are 15 residues in the CDR3. V shed 0 bases and J shed 2 bases, with 8 bases lying between them. The germline gives CDR1 MNHEY, CDR2 SVGAGI. The CDR3 here is CASSYSEGPYNEQFF. The CDR3 coding sequence is TGTGCCAGCAGTTACTCGGAGGGGCCCTACAATGAGCAGTTCTTC.

The chain carries TRBV7-8 and TRBJ1-1, with D possibly TRBD1 on 5 matching bases. Per germline, CDR1 SGHVS and CDR2 FQNEAQ. The CDR3 covers 17 residues. V dropped 2 bases and J dropped 1 base, with 17 bases sitting between them. The CDR3 sequence: CASSLRAGSQGNTEAFF. As DNA, the CDR3 is TGTGCCAGCAGCTTACGGGCGGGGAGTCAGGGGAACACTGAAGCTTTCTTT.

This clonotype was seen a handful of times. This chain uses TRBV7-2 with TRBJ2-7, with D hard to call. This CDR3 has 14 residues. V was clipped by 8 bases and J by 0 bases, with 14 bases between them. Germline CDR1 is SGHTA and CDR2 is FQGNSA. CDR3 loop: CASGSWSSSYEQYF. CDR3 DNA sequence: TGTGCCAGCGGCTCCTGGAGTAGCTCCTACGAGCAGTACTTC. Filled out from reference TRBV7-2 and TRBJ2-7, the complete variable domain reads GAGVSQSPSNKVTEKGKDVELRCDPISGHTALYWYRQSLGQGLEFLIYFQGNSAPDKSGLPSDRFSAERTGGSVSTLTIQRTQQEDSAVYLCASGSWSSSYEQYFGPGTRLTVT.

In the case of this clonotype: This could be a read error, since a much larger clone is one nucleotide away. This chain connects TRBV12-3 or TRBV12-4 to TRBJ1-5, with TRBD1 as a possible D gene (5 bases). V was clipped by 3 bases and J by 4 bases, with 10 bases between them. The CDR3 is made up of 14 amino acids. The CDR3 reads CASSFGARNQPQHF. CDR3 nucleotide sequence: TGTGCCAGCAGTTTCGGGGCAAGAAATCAGCCCCAGCATTTT.

This clonotype was recorded many times. This sequence joins TRBV20-1 and TRBJ1-5; TRBD1 aligns across 11 bases. V trimming: 3 bases; J trimming: 6 bases; junction bases outside the gene matches: 7. Germline V gene data show CDR1 as DFQATT and CDR2 as SNEGSKA (reference sequence). There are 15 residues in the CDR3. The CDR3 region has the DNA TGCAGTGCTAGTTATGGGACAGGGGGTACTCAGCCCCAGCATTTT. Translated, it gives CSASYGTGGTQPQHF.

DNA of the CDR3: TGCAGCGTCTCCCAGACCCAGGGTGAAAAACTGTTTTTT. Its translation: CSVSQTQGEKLFF. The gene calls are TRBV29-1 and TRBJ1-4, with a tentative D call TRBD1 (5 bases). Germline V gene lookup returns CDR1 SQVTM and CDR2 ANQGSEA. This CDR3 region has 13 residues. The V gene lost 6 bases and the J gene lost 7 bases, with 15 bases spanning the gap.

The sample holds many counts of this clonotype. The V and J genes are TRBV7-9 and TRBJ1-1, with D hard to call. The CDR3 loop spans 15 amino acids. Germline loops: CDR1 SEHNR, CDR2 FQNEAQ (reference sequence). Trimming pared 1 base from V and 5 bases from J, leaving 14 bases between. CDR3 bases: TGTGCCAGCAGCTTAGGGGCTCGGGTGAGGACTGAAGCTTTCTTT. This translates into CASSLGARVRTEAFF.

This clonotype was recorded many times. CDR3 residues: CASSAQIRQGWKETQYF. CDR3 DNA: TGTGCCAGCAGTGCCCAAATCCGACAGGGATGGAAAGAGACCCAGTACTTC. This chain uses TRBV2 with TRBJ2-5, with TRBD1 matching 7 bases. Trimming cost V 4 bases and J 3 bases; bases outside gene matches: 14. The length of the CDR3 is 17 residues. Germline values: CDR1 SNHLY, CDR2 FYNNEI.

This clonotype was counted at least ten times. The rearrangement uses TRBV10-3 and TRBJ1-1; 7 nucleotides agree with TRBD1. The V gene end was trimmed by 10 bases and the J gene end by 5 bases; junction bases not matched to a gene: 10. There are 13 residues in the CDR3. The germline V gene has CDR1 ENHRY and CDR2 SYGVKD. The CDR3 loop reads CATHDREGTEAFF. The CDR3 region has the DNA TGTGCCACCCACGACAGGGAGGGAACTGAAGCTTTCTTT.

This clonotype has a count of ten or more. The chain employs TRBV27 and TRBJ2-5; D tentatively reads TRBD1 or TRBD2 (5 bases each). The CDR3 length is 20 residues. Germline V lookup: CDR1 MNHEY, CDR2 SMNVEV (reference sequence). V was pared by 6 bases and J by 5 bases, with 34 bases between. The CDR3 protein is CASSPYRPGTTTPRGETQYF. The CDR3 nucleotides are TGTGCCAGCAGCCCTTATCGTCCCGGGACCACCACTCCACGGGGTGAGACCCAGTACTTC.

CDR3 bases: TGTGCCAGCAGCTTAGATTGGCTAGCGGGAGAGTACCAGACCCAGTACTTC. Its translation is CASSLDWLAGEYQTQYF. The V and J genes are TRBV7-8 and TRBJ2-5; 10 bases align to TRBD2. V was pared by 1 base and J by 6 bases, with 11 bases of the junction left unmatched. CDR1 and CDR2 from the germline V gene are SGHVS and FQNEAQ. This CDR3 has 17 residues. The full variable domain, completed using reference TRBV7-8 and TRBJ2-5, is GAGVSQSPRYKVAKRGQDVALRCDPISGHVSLFWYQQALGQGPEFLTYFQNEAQLDKSGLPSDRFFAERPEGSVSTLKIQRTQQEDSAVYLCASSLDWLAGEYQTQYFGPGTRLLVL.

This clonotype was detected many times. The chain uses TRBV18 and TRBJ2-1, with D perhaps matching TRBD2 (6 bases). This CDR3 spans 15 amino acids. CDR1 and CDR2 (germline): KGHSH, LQKENI. Trimming stripped 1 base from V and 3 bases from J, with 10 bases between. CDR3 in amino acids: CASSPQGTDYNEQFF. The CDR3 DNA reads as TGTGCCAGCTCACCACAGGGGACTGACTACAATGAGCAGTTCTTC.

At least ten counts were recorded for this clonotype. The J gene is TRBJ2-7, the V gene TRBV6-1; D is ambiguous. CDR1 and CDR2 (germline): MNHNS, SASEGT. CDR3 length: 14 amino acids. Trimming left V 4 bases short and J 2 bases short, with 12 bases between. The CDR3 spells CASSAHALTYEQYF. The CDR3 nucleotides read TGTGCCAGCAGTGCTCATGCGTTAACCTACGAGCAGTACTTC.

J is TRBJ2-7 and V is TRBV10-3; possibly TRBD2 for D (6 bases). The germline V and J ends were trimmed by 2 bases and 4 bases, with 21 bases remaining between them. The CDR3 has 17 amino acids. Germline values: CDR1 ENHRY, CDR2 SYGVKD. In DNA, the CDR3 is TGTGCCATCAGTGAGCCCCTGAAGACTAGGTTCGATTACGAGCAGTACTTC. This sequence encodes CAISEPLKTRFDYEQYF.

The rearrangement uses TRBV5-1 and TRBJ2-5; D call uncertain. This CDR3 is built from 13 residues. CDR1 and CDR2 from the germline V gene are SGHRS and YFSETQ. Between the trimmed V and J ends, which lost 0 bases and 7 bases, there was a span of 10 bases. The CDR3 DNA follows: TGCGCCAGCAGCTTGGAGGGTAGTGGGACCCAGTACTTC. Translation: CASSLEGSGTQYF.

Ten or more counts support this clonotype. The genes are TRBV3-1 and TRBJ2-1, with a tentative D call TRBD2 (5 bases). Trimming cost V 4 bases and J 0 bases, with 10 bases left between them. Germline CDR1 is LGHDT and CDR2 is YNNKEL (reference sequence). This CDR3 comprises 15 residues. The CDR3 region has the DNA TGTGCCAGCAGCCCCCGGGATAGCTCCTACAATGAGCAGTTCTTC. Translated, it gives CASSPRDSSYNEQFF.

The chain uses TRBV20-1 and TRBJ2-2; tentative D call: TRBD1 (6 bases). CDR1 DFQATT and CDR2 SNEGSKA come from the germline V gene (reference sequence). This CDR3 region has 15 residues. V shed 6 bases and J shed 1 base, with 15 bases lying between them. The CDR3 sequence: CSAEPGHVNTGELFF. The CDR3 nucleotides are TGCAGTGCAGAACCGGGACACGTGAACACCGGGGAGCTGTTTTTT.